The clone carrying this T cell receptor beta chain was picked up many times. No antigen is known for it. This sample was included in a study of tumor-infiltrating lymphocytes in primary liver carcinoma. As for the study in general: Sequencing of the samples generated roughly 3.5 to 7.13 million productive TCRbeta reads, with similar yields across tissue types. Study results and caveats: Tumor-adjacent and tumor-blood pairs shared a smaller degree of overlap than tumor region pairs. Significantly larger top-250-clone fractions were found in tumors than in blood (p = 0.039).

Trimming took off 3 bases at V and 5 bases at J, with 10 bases between the two ends. CDR1 and CDR2 from the germline V gene are MGHDK and SYGVNS. The length of the CDR3 is 13 residues. Co-extracting RNA and DNA was done with 20-30 mg of unsorted bulk tissue as input. Every patient in the cohort had a primary liver carcinoma. That carcinoma was treated by surgical resection. Total RNA (approximately 450 ng) served as template for TCR beta cDNA synthesis primed by a constant-region primer. Each TCR beta library was derived from three nested multiplex PCR rounds that employed slightly modified ARM-PCR. PCR rounds one and two used TRBV1-TRBV30 forward primers with a C-beta reverse primer for approximately 11 cycles each. Via MiXCR, TCRdb re-called the multiplex PCR reads, giving one row per CDR3 protein. This sample carries 50,000 to 65,000 distinct CDR3 sequences, about 71% of them seen once, and the ten largest clones take 40%.

The sample consisted of liver tumor tissue from sampling region 4. Subset meaning: tumor region T4, right-lateral pole. The clonotype originates from a man aged 40-50 years with primary liver carcinoma and hepatitis B virus infection. This chain uses TRBV25-1 with TRBJ1-2; TRBD1 is a possible D gene (5 bases). The CDR3 spells CASSDPGSYGYTF. CDR3 nucleotides: TGTGCCAGCAGTGACCCAGGGAGTTATGGCTACACCTTC.